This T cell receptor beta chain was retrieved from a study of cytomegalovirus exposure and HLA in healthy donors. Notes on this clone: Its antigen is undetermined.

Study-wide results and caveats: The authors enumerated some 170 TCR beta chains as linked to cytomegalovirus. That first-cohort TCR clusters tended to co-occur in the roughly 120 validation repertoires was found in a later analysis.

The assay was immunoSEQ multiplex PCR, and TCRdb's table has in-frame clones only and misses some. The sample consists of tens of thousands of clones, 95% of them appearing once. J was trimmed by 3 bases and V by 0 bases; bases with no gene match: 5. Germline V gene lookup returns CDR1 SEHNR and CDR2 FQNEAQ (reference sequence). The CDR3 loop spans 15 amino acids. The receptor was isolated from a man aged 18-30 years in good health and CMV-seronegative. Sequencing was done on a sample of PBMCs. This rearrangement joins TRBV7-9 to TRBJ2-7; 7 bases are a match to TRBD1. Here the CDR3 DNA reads TGTGCCAGCAGCTTAGCTCAGGGGGTTATCTACGAGCAGTACTTC. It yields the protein CASSLAQGVIYEQYF.